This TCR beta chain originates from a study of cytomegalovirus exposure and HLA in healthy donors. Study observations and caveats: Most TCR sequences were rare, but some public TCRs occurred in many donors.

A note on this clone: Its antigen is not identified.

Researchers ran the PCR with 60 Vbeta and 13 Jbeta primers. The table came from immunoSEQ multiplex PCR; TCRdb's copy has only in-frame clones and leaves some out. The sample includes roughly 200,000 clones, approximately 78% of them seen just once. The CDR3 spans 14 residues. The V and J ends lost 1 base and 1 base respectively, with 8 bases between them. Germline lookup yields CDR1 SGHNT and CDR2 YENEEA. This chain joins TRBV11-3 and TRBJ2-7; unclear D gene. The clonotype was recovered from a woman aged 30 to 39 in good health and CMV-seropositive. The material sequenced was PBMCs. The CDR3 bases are TGTGCCAGCAGCTTAGTCGCAGGTTCCTACGAGCAGTACTTC. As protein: CASSLVAGSYEQYF.